The next 21 T cell receptor beta chains were all read from a single sample in a study of blood T cells in healthy people across ages. Next came a second PCR, run for about 6 to 11 cycles, which used a sample-barcoded 5' primer along with a J-beta primer mix. TCRdb reprocessed the 5' RACE reads via MiXCR and lists one record per CDR3 protein. The table has 1.6 million or so distinct CDR3 sequences, roughly 32% seen once. Sequencing input: blood. The receptors here all came from a woman in her 30s in good health.

Many counts were recorded for this clonotype. The chain combines TRBV20-1 with TRBJ2-7; 7 nucleotides line up with TRBD1. After removal of 5 bases from V and 6 bases from J, the junction contained 7 bases not matched to a gene. The CDR3 has 12 residues. The germline V gene encodes CDR1 DFQATT and CDR2 SNEGSKA (reference sequence). The CDR3 DNA sequence: TGCAGTGCTGGGTTACAGGGGAGCGAGCAGTACTTC. Its translation: CSAGLQGSEQYF.

V is TRBV27 and J is TRBJ2-3, with D possibly matching TRBD2 (6 bases). The CDR3 has 14 amino acids. Germline CDR1 is MNHEY and CDR2 is SMNVEV (reference sequence). V gave up 6 bases and J gave up 2 bases, with 12 bases separating them. The CDR3 coding sequence is TGTGCCAGCAGGGGGGACTCATACACAGATACGCAGTATTTT. Translating it yields CASRGDSYTDTQYF.

This clonotype appeared a few times. V usage is TRBV4-2 and J usage is TRBJ2-3, with 11 bases matching TRBD2. Per the germline V gene, CDR1 is LGHNA and CDR2 is YNFKEQ. This CDR3 is built from 17 residues. Trimming at V came to 2 bases and at J to 4 bases, leaving 8 bases not matched to a gene. CDR3 nucleotide sequence: TGTGCCAGCAGCCAAAGAAGTGGGACTAGCGGTTCAGATACGCAGTATTTT. Translating gives CASSQRSGTSGSDTQYF.

About this clonotype itself: A much larger clone lies one base from this, so it may be a read error. The genes are TRBV20-1 and TRBJ2-7; D gene unclear. Trimming took 3 bases from V and 7 from J, leaving 7 bases between them. The CDR3 contains 10 residues. CDR1 is DFQATT and CDR2 is SNEGSKA in the germline V gene (reference sequence). The CDR3 loop reads CSASHNEQYF. CDR3 coding DNA: TGCAGTGCTAGCCACAATGAGCAGTACTTC.

In this sample, this clonotype turned up a few times. The chain couples TRBV3-1 to TRBJ2-4; D is perhaps TRBD1 (6 bases). CDR3 size: 16 residues. The V end lost 1 base, the J end lost 3 bases, and 13 bases lay between the germline ends. Germline CDR1 reads LGHDT; CDR2 reads YNNKEL (reference sequence). Here the CDR3 DNA reads TGTGCCAGCAGCCAAGGAGCAGGGGTAGGCAAAAACATTCAGTACTTC. Its protein is CASSQGAGVGKNIQYF.

The V call is TRBV6-1, the J call TRBJ2-7, with 7 bases lining up with TRBD1. CDR1 is MNHNS and CDR2 is SASEGT in the germline V gene. The CDR3 is 13 residues long. J lost 5 bases, V lost 2 bases, and 3 bases had no gene match. CDR3 amino acids: CASSETTGDEQYF. CDR3 sequence (DNA): TGTGCCAGCAGTGAAACTACAGGGGACGAGCAGTACTTC.

This clonotype was detected only a few times. The CDR3 nucleotides read TGTGCCAGCAGCTTGGTTAGCGGACGGGAGACCCAGTACTTC. Its protein product is CASSLVSGRETQYF. This chain uses TRBV5-6 with TRBJ2-5; possibly TRBD2 for D (6 bases). Trimming took off 0 bases at V and 5 bases at J, with 11 bases between the two ends. Per the germline V gene, CDR1 is SGHDT and CDR2 is YYEEEE. The CDR3 length is 14 residues.

The chain combines TRBV5-1 with TRBJ2-7; 7 bases match TRBD1. V lost 5 bases, J lost 4 bases, and 12 bases stayed unmatched. Germline CDR1 and CDR2: SGHRS and YFSETQ. This CDR3 has 15 residues. CDR3: CASRIRWGQLYEQYF. The CDR3 DNA reads as TGCGCCAGCAGGATCCGTTGGGGACAGCTATACGAGCAGTACTTC.

The chain recombines TRBV5-5 with TRBJ2-7; TRBD1 aligns across 7 bases. The germline V gene encodes CDR1 SGHKS and CDR2 YYEKEE (reference sequence). The V gene end was trimmed by 3 bases and the J gene end by 0 bases; junction bases not matched to a gene: 12. The CDR3 covers 17 residues. CDR3 in DNA: TGTGCCAGCAGCTCCTTAATTATGACAGGGAGCTCCTACGAGCAGTACTTC. Translation: CASSSLIMTGSSYEQYF.

The chain has TRBV7-9 and TRBJ2-5; 11 positions match TRBD2. The CDR3 loop spans 16 amino acids. From germline, CDR1 is SEHNR and CDR2 FQNEAQ (reference sequence). The J segment lost 1 base and the V segment lost 5 bases, leaving 6 bases of the junction unmatched. CDR3 bases: TGTGCCAGCAGCCCAGAGACTAGCGGGGCCCAAGAGACCCAGTACTTC. It codes for CASSPETSGAQETQYF.

The chain is built from TRBV20-1 and TRBJ2-2; D unclear. Germline-derived CDR1 and CDR2 are DFQATT and SNEGSKA (reference sequence). The CDR3 length is 13 residues. The V end was cut by 2 bases, the J end by 8 bases, with 12 bases between. CDR3 bases: TGCAGTGCTAGACTTCGCCAAGGAGGGGAGCTGTTTTTT. Amino acid sequence: CSARLRQGGELFF.

This rearrangement joins TRBV20-1 to TRBJ2-5; 11 bases are shared with TRBD2. The V gene end was trimmed by 0 bases and the J gene end by 5 bases; junction bases not matched to a gene: 8. The CDR3 is 16 amino acids. Per the germline V gene, CDR1 is DFQATT and CDR2 is SNEGSKA (reference sequence). The CDR3 DNA sequence: TGCAGTGCTAGAGAATGGACTAGCGGGTCAGGGGAGACCCAGTACTTC. Residues: CSAREWTSGSGETQYF.

The rearrangement uses TRBV25-1 and TRBJ2-7, with D hard to call. The CDR3 has 11 amino acids. Germline V gene sequence: CDR1 MGHDK, CDR2 SYGVNS. Trimming took 4 bases from V and 7 from J, leaving 8 bases between them. CDR3 nucleotides: TGTGCCAGCAGTGCTGTTATTGAGCAGTACTTC. Translation gives CASSAVIEQYF.

This clonotype occurred a few times. J is TRBJ2-3 and V is TRBV28; D remains unclear. The CDR3 extends over 11 amino acids. CDR1 and CDR2 (germline): MDHEN, SYDVKM. Trimming cost V 3 bases and J 5 bases, with 3 bases left between them. CDR3 sequence: CASSFQDTQYF. In nucleotides, the CDR3 is TGTGCCAGCAGTTTTCAAGATACGCAGTATTTT. The full variable domain, rest sourced from reference TRBV28 and TRBJ2-3, is DVKVTQSSRYLVKRTGEKVFLECVQDMDHENMFWYRQDPGLGLRLIYFSYDVKMKEKGDIPEGYSVSREKKERFSLILESASTNQTSMYLCASSFQDTQYFGPGTRLTVL.

Only a few counts were recorded for this clonotype. The V and J genes are TRBV7-9 and TRBJ2-2, with 7 positions matching TRBD1. The junction had 5 bases not matched to a gene; V was cut back by 4 bases and J by 0 bases. The CDR3 runs to 16 residues. Looked up from germline, CDR1 is SEHNR and CDR2 is FQNEAQ (reference sequence). CDR3 in DNA: TGTGCCAGCAGCTCGTACAGGGGATCGAACACCGGGGAGCTGTTTTTT. This gives the protein CASSSYRGSNTGELFF. The whole variable domain, filled in from reference TRBV7-9 and TRBJ2-2, reads DTGVSQNPRHKITKRGQNVTFRCDPISEHNRLYWYRQTLGQGPEFLTYFQNEAQLEKSRLLSDRFSAERPKGSFSTLEIQRTEQGDSAMYLCASSSYRGSNTGELFFGEGSRLTVL.

This clonotype was picked up a small number of times. The chain links TRBV11-1 to TRBJ2-3, with 9 positions matching TRBD2. From germline, CDR1 is SGHAT and CDR2 FQDESV (reference sequence). Trimming took 3 bases from V and 1 from J; bases not matched to a gene: 14. The CDR3 runs to 19 residues. The DNA for the CDR3 is TGTGCCAGCAGCTTCTCTTCCCTTGGCGGGGGGGCCTGCACAGATACGCAGTATTTT. It yields the protein CASSFSSLGGGACTDTQYF.

The chain carries TRBV20-1 and TRBJ2-1; 8 positions agree with TRBD2. This CDR3 has 14 amino acids. Germline V gives CDR1 DFQATT, CDR2 SNEGSKA (reference sequence). Losses at the gene ends were 6 bases for V and 4 bases for J; bases not matched to a gene: 8. The CDR3 here is CSALTSAIYNEQFF. The DNA of the CDR3 is TGCAGTGCCTTGACTAGCGCGATTTACAATGAGCAGTTCTTC.

This clonotype was recorded at least ten times. The rearrangement uses TRBV7-8 and TRBJ2-4; D unresolved. CDR1 SGHVS and CDR2 FQNEAQ come from the germline V gene. The length of the CDR3 is 12 residues. V lost 1 base and J 8 bases, leaving 6 bases between the germline ends. CDR3 in DNA: TGTGCCAGCAGCTTAGGAATAGACATTCAGTACTTC. Amino acid sequence: CASSLGIDIQYF.

Comments on this clonotype: The junction differs from germline at one of its ends, possibly a read error. V usage is TRBV7-6 and J usage is TRBJ1-2, with D possibly matching TRBD1 (5 bases). The CDR3 loop spans 13 amino acids. Germline V CDR1 and CDR2: SGHVS, FNYEAQ. CDR3 coding DNA: TGTGCCTGCAGCTCAAGTCCAGGGATCGGCTACACCTTC. Amino acid sequence: CACSSSPGIGYTF.

The chain recombines TRBV28 with TRBJ1-5; no clear D. Trimming shortened V by 2 bases and J by 0 bases, and 11 bases separated the two germline ends. The CDR3 is made up of 16 amino acids. The V gene's germline CDR1 is MDHEN and CDR2 SYDVKM. CDR3 protein: CASSLAATFSNQPQHF. CDR3 nucleotides: TGTGCCAGCAGTTTAGCGGCGACCTTTAGCAATCAGCCCCAGCATTTT.

The sample holds a few counts of this clonotype. The junction differs from germline at one of its ends, possibly a read error. The rearrangement links TRBV20-1 to TRBJ2-1, with unresolved D. Per germline, CDR1 DFQATT and CDR2 SNEGSKA (reference sequence). The length of the CDR3 is 15 residues. CDR3 in amino acids: CSVRDGQVRYNEQFF. CDR3 sequence (DNA): TGCAGTGTTAGAGACGGGCAGGTCAGGTACAATGAGCAGTTCTTC.